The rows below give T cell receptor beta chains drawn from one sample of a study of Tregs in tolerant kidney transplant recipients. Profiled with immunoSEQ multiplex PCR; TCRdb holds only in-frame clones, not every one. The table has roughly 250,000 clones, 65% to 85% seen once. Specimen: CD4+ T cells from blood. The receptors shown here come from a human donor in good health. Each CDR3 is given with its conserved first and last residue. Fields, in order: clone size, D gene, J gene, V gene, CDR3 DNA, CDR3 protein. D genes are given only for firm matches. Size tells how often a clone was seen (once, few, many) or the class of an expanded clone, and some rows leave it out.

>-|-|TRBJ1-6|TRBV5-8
TGTGCCAGCCACTTTGCGGGGACGGGATTAAGGAATTCACCCCTCCACTTT
CASHFAGTGLRNSPLHF
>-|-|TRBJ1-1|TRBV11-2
TGTGCCAGCAGCTTAGGGCCCAGAACTAACACTGAAGCTTTCTTT
CASSLGPRTNTEAFF
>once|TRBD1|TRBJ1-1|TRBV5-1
TGCGCCAGCAGCACCTCGACAGGGGTGAACACTGAAGCTTTCTTT
CASSTSTGVNTEAFF
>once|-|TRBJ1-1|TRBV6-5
TGTGCCAGCAGTTTCCCGGGGAACACTGAAGCTTTCTTT
CASSFPGNTEAFF
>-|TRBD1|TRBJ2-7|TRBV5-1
TGCGCCAGCAGCCTCCCCGGGACAGGCGGCTCCTACGAGCAGTACTTC
CASSLPGTGGSYEQYF
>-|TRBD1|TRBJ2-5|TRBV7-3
TGTACCAGCAGCGCACAGGGGGCGGTGGGAGAGACCCAGTACTTC
CTSSAQGAVGETQYF
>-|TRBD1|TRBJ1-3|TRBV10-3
TGTGCCATCAGTGAGGCGGGACAGGCTGGAAACACCATATATTTT
CAISEAGQAGNTIYF
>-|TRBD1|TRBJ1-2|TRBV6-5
TGTGCCAGCAGGGCCGACAGGGGGTACTATGGCTACACCTTC
CASRADRGYYGYTF
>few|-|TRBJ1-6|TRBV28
TGTGCCAGCAGTTCGCGGGGTTCACCCCTCCACTTT
CASSSRGSPLHF
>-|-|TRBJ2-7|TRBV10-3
TGTGCCATCAGTGGGGGTGCATACGGCGAGCAGTACTTC
CAISGGAYGEQYF
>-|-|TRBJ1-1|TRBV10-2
TGCGCCAGCATCCCAGGGGAGGGCACTGAAGCTTTCTTT
CASIPGEGTEAFF
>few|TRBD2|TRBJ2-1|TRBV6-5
TGTGCCAGCAGTGCGGGACTAGCGGGAGTCTTCTTC
CASSAGLAGVFF
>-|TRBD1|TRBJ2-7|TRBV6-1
TGTGCCAGCAGTGAAGCGGCAGGGGGTTACGAGCAGTACTTC
CASSEAAGGYEQYF
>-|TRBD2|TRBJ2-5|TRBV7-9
TGTGCCAGCAGCCCGCGAGGGACTAGCTTTGTACAGACCCAGTACTTC
CASSPRGTSFVQTQYF
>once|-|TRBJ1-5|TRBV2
TGTGCCAGCCGGGCGGGGGGCAATCAGCCCCAGCATTTT
CASRAGGNQPQHF
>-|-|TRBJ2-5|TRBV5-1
TGCGCCAGCAGCTTGCCGGACAGTACTGGAGAGACCCAGTACTTC
CASSLPDSTGETQYF
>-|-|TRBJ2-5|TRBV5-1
TGCGCCAGCAGCTTGGCCATAGGGGAGGTTTTTTACGATCTGTACTTC
CASSLAIGEVFYDLYF
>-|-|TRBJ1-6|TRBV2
TGTGCCAGCAGTGGTAACAGCCAATCACCCCTCCACTTT
CASSGNSQSPLHF
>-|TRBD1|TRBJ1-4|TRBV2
TGTGCCAGCAATCCACAGGGGCCGGGGGAAAAACTGTTTTTT
CASNPQGPGEKLFF
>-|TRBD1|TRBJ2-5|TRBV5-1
TGCGCCAGCAGCTCAATGCCACAGGGGGGTTCAGAGACCCAGTACTTC
CASSSMPQGGSETQYF
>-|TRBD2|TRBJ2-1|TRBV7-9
TGTGCCAGCAGCCTACTAGCGGGAGTTACCCCCTACAATGAGCAGTTCTTC
CASSLLAGVTPYNEQFF
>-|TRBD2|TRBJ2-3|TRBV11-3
TGTGCCAGCAGCTTAGGGCCCAGCGGGGTCACAGATACGCAGTATTTT
CASSLGPSGVTDTQYF
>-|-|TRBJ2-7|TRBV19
TGTGCCAGTAGTGTCACAGACTACGAGCAGTACTTC
CASSVTDYEQYF
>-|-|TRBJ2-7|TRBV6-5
TGTGCCAGCAGTTACAACAGGCGTGGGTCGTACGAGCAGTACTTC
CASSYNRRGSYEQYF
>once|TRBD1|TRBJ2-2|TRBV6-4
TGTGCCAGCAAGGGGGTGGGGACAGAGAACACCGGGGAGCTGTTTTTT
CASKGVGTENTGELFF
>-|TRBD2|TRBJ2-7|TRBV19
TGTGCCAGTAGCCGTCGAGGCGGGGGGACCTACGAGCAGTACTTC
CASSRRGGGTYEQYF
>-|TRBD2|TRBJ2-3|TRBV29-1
TGCAGCGTTCCCCGACTAGCGGGAGGGACAGATACGCAGTATTTT
CSVPRLAGGTDTQYF
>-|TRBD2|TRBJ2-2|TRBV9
TGTGCCAGCAGCCAGGGACTAGCGGGAGGGCTGGTCACCGGGGAGCTGTTTTTT
CASSQGLAGGLVTGELFF
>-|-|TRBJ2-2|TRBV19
TGTGCCAGTACCCAACGTTGGGGTCCCGGGGAGCTGTTTTTT
CASTQRWGPGELFF
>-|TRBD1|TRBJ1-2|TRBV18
TGTGCCAGCTCACCGTTGGAGGACAGGGGGCCCTACACCTTC
CASSPLEDRGPYTF
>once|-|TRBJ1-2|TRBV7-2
TGTGCCAGCAGGGACCCCAGGGAGAGTGGGGGGTTCGGCTACACCTTC
CASRDPRESGGFGYTF
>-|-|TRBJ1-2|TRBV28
TGTGCCAGCAGTTCCGGGGCGGGCTATGGCTACACCTTC
CASSSGAGYGYTF
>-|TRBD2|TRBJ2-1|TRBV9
TGTGCCAGCAGCGCCCGCCTAGCGGGGGATCACAATGAGCAGTTCTTC
CASSARLAGDHNEQFF
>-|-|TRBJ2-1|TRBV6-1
TGTGCCAGCAGTGAAAGGGGGTGGGCAGGGCCTTACAATGAGCAGTTCTTC
CASSERGWAGPYNEQFF
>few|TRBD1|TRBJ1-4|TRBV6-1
TGTGCCAGCAGTAAAGCCCTCTGGTTTATGACAGGGACGAATGAAAAACTGTTTTTT
CASSKALWFMTGTNEKLFF
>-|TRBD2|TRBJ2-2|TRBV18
TGTGCCAGCTCATCAGATCAGACACTAGCGGGATTAACGAACACCGGGGAGCTGTTTTTT
CASSSDQTLAGLTNTGELFF
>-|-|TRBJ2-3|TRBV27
TGTGCCAGCAGTTTATCGAGGAGCCCTAGCACAGATACGCAGTATTTT
CASSLSRSPSTDTQYF
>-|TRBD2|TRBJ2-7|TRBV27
TGTGCCAGCAGTTTATCGACTAGCGGGGCCTCCTACGAGCAGTACTTC
CASSLSTSGASYEQYF
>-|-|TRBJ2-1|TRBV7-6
TGTGCCAGCAGCTTAAGGTCAGGGTCCTACAATGAGCAGTTCTTC
CASSLRSGSYNEQFF
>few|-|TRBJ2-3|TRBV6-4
TGTGCCAGCAGTGACTCGAGCTCGCAGGGTAGTGGCGCAGATACGCAGTATTTT
CASSDSSSQGSGADTQYF
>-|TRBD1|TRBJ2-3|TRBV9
TGTGCCAGCAACTACCGGGACAGGGACACAGATACGCAGTATTTT
CASNYRDRDTDTQYF
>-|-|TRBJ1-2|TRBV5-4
TGTGCCAGCAGCCCCCGAGGGGGGGTCTATGGCTACACCTTC
CASSPRGGVYGYTF